This T cell receptor beta chain was captured by sequencing in a study of response to subunit inactivated influenza vaccine. Germline V gene sequence: CDR1 LGHNA, CDR2 YSLEER. Germline trimming cut 2 bases from V and 6 bases from J; bases unmatched to any gene: 4. The CDR3 has 14 amino acids. TCRdb re-analysed the RT-PCR reads in MiXCR, keeping a single row per CDR3 protein. This table holds about 170,000 distinct CDR3 sequences, approximately 12% found once. This clonotype was detected ten times or more. These sequences were also reported in another study, on T cells expressing NK-cell markers. That study reports: UMIs were included in TCR beta cDNA generated by 5'RACE template switching.

The input for sequencing was CD8+ T cells sorted from PBMCs, taken approximately 12 days after vaccination. The gene calls are TRBV4-3 and TRBJ1-3; 7 nucleotides align to TRBD1. The receptor comes from a man aged 45-60 years who received an inactivated influenza vaccine. The chain's CDR3 is CASSQLGTENTIYF. CDR3 nucleotides: TGCGCCAGCAGCCAACTCGGGACAGAAAACACCATATATTTT.